A single sample is the source of the 2 T cell receptor beta chains below, sequenced in a study of blood T cell repertoires in COVID-19. Profiled with immunoSEQ multiplex PCR; TCRdb holds only in-frame clones, not every one. The top ten hold approximately 0.8% of the sample, which has 150,000 to 200,000 clones, about 91% seen once. Sequenced sample: PBMCs or T cells enriched from blood (not recorded which). The source is a woman aged 18-30 years who had recovered from COVID-19.

V usage is TRBV2 and J usage is TRBJ2-1, with 13 bases aligning to TRBD2. CDR3 size: 15 residues. Trimming removed 6 bases from V and 7 bases from J; junction bases left unmatched: 6. Germline V gene sequence: CDR1 SNHLY, CDR2 FYNNEI. CDR3 coding DNA: TGTGCCAGCAGCCCCGGGACTAGCGGGAAAAATGAGCAGTTCTTC. Protein sequence: CASSPGTSGKNEQFF. Supplemented by reference TRBV2 and TRBJ2-1, the full variable domain reads EPEVTQTPSHQVTQMGQEVILRCVPISNHLYFYWYRQILGQKVEFLVSFYNNEISEKSEIFDDQFSVERPDGSNFTLKIRSTKLEDSAMYFCASSPGTSGKNEQFFGPGTRLTVL.

V and J are TRBV5-1 and TRBJ2-2; maybe TRBD1 (6 bases). CDR3 size: 15 residues. Germline CDR1 is SGHRS and CDR2 is YFSETQ. The V and J ends lost 7 bases and 0 bases respectively, with 13 bases between them. The CDR3 DNA is TGCGCCAGCGGACCAGGGGACACGAACACCGGGGAGCTGTTTTTT. Translation: CASGPGDTNTGELFF.